Each of the 3 T cell receptor beta chains below was sequenced from the same sample in a study of cytomegalovirus exposure and HLA in healthy donors. Primers included in the PCR were 60 Vbeta and 13 Jbeta primers. TCRdb keeps only in-frame clones here, not all; method: immunoSEQ multiplex PCR. Among about 100,000 clones listed, about three quarters were seen once. The specimen was PBMCs. All receptors derive from a man between 40 and 49 years old in good health and CMV-seropositive.

The chain joins TRBV2 to TRBJ2-7, with a tentative D call TRBD1 (5 bases). Germline V gene lookup returns CDR1 SNHLY and CDR2 FYNNEI. The CDR3 spans 14 residues. V was cut by 2 bases and J by 0 bases, with 8 bases left in between. CDR3: CASSERQSSYEQYF. CDR3 sequence (DNA): TGTGCCAGCAGTGAAAGACAGAGCTCCTACGAGCAGTACTTC.

V and J are TRBV19 and TRBJ1-3; D is perhaps TRBD1 (5 bases). V lost 10 bases and J lost 0, with 10 bases in between. The CDR3 loop spans 13 amino acids. Germline V CDR1 and CDR2: LNHDA, SQIVND (reference sequence). In DNA form, the CDR3 reads TGTGCCACCTCAGGGAACTCTGGAAACACCATATATTTT. It yields the protein CATSGNSGNTIYF.

This chain joins TRBV5-6 and TRBJ2-7; D not certain. CDR1 and CDR2 from the germline V gene are SGHDT and YYEEEE. V lost 2 bases, J lost 1 base, and 4 bases lay in between. The CDR3 is 12 residues long. CDR3 sequence (DNA): TGTGCCAGCAGCTTAGCGTCCTACGAGCAGTACTTC. This translates into CASSLASYEQYF.